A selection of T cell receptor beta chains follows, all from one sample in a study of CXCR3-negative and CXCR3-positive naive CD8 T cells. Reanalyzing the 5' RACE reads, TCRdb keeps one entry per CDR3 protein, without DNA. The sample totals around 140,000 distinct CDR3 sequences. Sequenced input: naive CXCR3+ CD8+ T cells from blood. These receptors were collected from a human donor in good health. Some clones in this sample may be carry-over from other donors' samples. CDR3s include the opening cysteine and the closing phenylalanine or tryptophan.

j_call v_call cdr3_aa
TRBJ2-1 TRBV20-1 CSANERLAGVGYNEQFF
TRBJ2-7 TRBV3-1 CASSQELHPYEQYF
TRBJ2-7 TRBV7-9 CASSPPWTGVSYEQYF
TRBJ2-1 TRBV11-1 CASGSDRPSSYNEQFF
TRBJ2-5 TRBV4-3 CASSTDRLQETQYF
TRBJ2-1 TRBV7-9 CASSTNSGRAYNEQFF
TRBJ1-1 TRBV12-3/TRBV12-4 CASGTNTEAFF
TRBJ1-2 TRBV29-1 CSVEDLRAPWLGYTF
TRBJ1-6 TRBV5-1 CASSEGVDYNSPLHF
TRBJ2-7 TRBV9 CASSPRDRLSEQYF
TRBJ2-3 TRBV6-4 CASSDGQGSTDTQYF
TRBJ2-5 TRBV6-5 CASSYAGLTGGLQETQYF
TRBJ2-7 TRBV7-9 CASSLALDEQYF
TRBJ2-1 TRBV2 CASTATGSSYNEQFF
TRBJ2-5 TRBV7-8 CATSHRTVQETQYF
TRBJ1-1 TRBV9 CASSVGNGEAFF
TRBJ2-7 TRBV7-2 CASSLVLPGEQYF
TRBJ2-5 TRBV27 CASSGLAGVSGQETQYF
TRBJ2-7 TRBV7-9 CASSPPGYYEQYF
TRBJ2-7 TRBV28 CAGSYYSEQYF
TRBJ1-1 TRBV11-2 CASSLDWGFGVVAEAFF
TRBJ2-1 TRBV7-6 CASSSSPYNEQFF
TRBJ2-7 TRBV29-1 CSVEAAGTSVSYEQYF
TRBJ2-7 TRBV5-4 CASSPAVGLGYEQYF
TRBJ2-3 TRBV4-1 CASSHLLAGEADTQYF
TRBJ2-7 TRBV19 CASSLLGEAYEQYF
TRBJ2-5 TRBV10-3 CAISPGLQETQYF
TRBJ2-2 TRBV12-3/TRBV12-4 CAVKHLTGGTGELFF
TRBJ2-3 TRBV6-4 CASSQLAGVADTQYF
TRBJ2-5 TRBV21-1 CASSKGPYEGAPEETQYF
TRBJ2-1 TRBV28 CASSFHQSGSSYNEQFF
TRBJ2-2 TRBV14 CASSQEVVFNTGELFF
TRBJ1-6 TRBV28 CASTISTRTHNSPLHF
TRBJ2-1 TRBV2 CASSPSGVDNEQFF
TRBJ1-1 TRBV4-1 CASSQPQGSTNTEAFF
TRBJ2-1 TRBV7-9 CASSAQAVVGEQFF
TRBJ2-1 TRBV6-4 CASSDSNFEQFF
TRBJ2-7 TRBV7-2 CASSPWVGFDEQYF
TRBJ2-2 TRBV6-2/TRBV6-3 CASSYGTSGWGTGELFF
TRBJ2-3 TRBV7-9 CASRRAGARTDTQYF
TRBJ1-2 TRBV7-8 CASSLANRGTGYTF
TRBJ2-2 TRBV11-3 CASSSHPPDTGELFF
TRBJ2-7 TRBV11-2 CASSLGSAGASPFSYEQYF
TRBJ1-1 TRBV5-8 CASPIHLNTEAFF
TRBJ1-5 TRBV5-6 CASSLQGNQPQHF
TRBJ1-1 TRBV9 CASSVAMSGTEAFF
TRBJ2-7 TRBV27 CASSLRAGYEQYF
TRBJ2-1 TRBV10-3 CAISNNLDRENNEQFF
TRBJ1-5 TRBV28 CASSPSRENQPQHF
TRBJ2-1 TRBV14 CASSHLDTYNEQFF
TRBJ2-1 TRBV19 CASSIAHRDGDNEQFF
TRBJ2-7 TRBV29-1 CSVEAEQPYEQYF